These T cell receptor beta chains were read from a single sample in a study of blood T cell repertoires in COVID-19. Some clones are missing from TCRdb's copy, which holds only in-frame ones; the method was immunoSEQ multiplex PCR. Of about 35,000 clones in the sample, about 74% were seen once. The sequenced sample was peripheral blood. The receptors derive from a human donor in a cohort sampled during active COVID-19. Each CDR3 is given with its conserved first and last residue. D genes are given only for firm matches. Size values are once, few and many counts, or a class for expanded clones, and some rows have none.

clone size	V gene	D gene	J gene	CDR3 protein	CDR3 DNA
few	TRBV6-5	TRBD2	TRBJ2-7	CASSGTSGPYEQYF	TGTGCCAGCAGCGGGACTAGCGGACCCTACGAGCAGTACTTC
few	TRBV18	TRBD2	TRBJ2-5	CASSPRLAGGNQETQYF	TGTGCCAGCTCACCACGGCTAGCGGGGGGAAACCAAGAGACCCAGTACTTC
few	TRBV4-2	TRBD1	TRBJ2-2	CASSRDGTGGANTGELFF	TGTGCCAGCAGCCGCGATGGGACAGGGGGCGCGAACACCGGGGAGCTGTTTTTT
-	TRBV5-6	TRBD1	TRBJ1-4	CASSFTTGGPGYNEKLFF	TGTGCCAGCAGCTTTACTACAGGGGGCCCGGGGTATAATGAAAAACTGTTTTTT
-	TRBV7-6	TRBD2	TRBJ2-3	CASSLVHMGLEGADTQYF	TGTGCCAGCAGCTTAGTACATATGGGACTAGAGGGCGCAGATACGCAGTATTTT
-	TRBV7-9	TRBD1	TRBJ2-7	CASSLNTGEGEQYF	TGTGCCAGCAGCTTGAACACAGGGGAAGGCGAGCAGTACTTC
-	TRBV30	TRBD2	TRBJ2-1	CAWRAIIGLAGGRDNEQFF	TGTGCCTGGAGGGCCATAATCGGACTAGCGGGGGGGCGGGACAATGAGCAGTTCTTC
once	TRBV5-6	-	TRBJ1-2	CASSLGGFNYGYTF	TGTGCCAGCAGCTTAGGAGGGTTTAACTATGGCTACACCTTC
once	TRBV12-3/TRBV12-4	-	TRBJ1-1	CASSLMRVEAFF	TGTGCCAGCAGTTTGATGAGAGTTGAAGCTTTCTTT
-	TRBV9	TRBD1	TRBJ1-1	CASSVYRTGGLDTEAFF	TGTGCCAGCAGCGTATACAGGACAGGGGGCTTGGACACTGAAGCTTTCTTT
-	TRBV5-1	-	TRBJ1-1	CASSLSTGEAFF	TGCGCCAGCAGCTTATCGACAGGAGAAGCTTTCTTT
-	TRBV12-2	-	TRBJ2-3	CASRLSPPPREPGLAGTPDTQYF	TGTGCAAGTCGCTTATCCCCTCCACCCCGCGAACCGGGACTAGCGGGCACCCCAGATACGCAGTATTTT
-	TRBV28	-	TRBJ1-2	CASSPYTGRAGGYTF	TGTGCCAGCAGTCCCTATACAGGGCGCGCCGGTGGCTACACCTTC
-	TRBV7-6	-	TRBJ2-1	CASSFLWGSGGGNEQFF	TGTGCCAGCAGCTTTCTCTGGGGCTCGGGGGGCGGCAATGAGCAGTTCTTC
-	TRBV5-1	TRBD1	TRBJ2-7	CASSLMGQTNYEQYF	TGCGCCAGCAGCTTGATGGGACAGACAAACTACGAGCAGTACTTC
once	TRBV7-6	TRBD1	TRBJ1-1	CASSSPPGGVLGSMEAFF	TGTGCCAGCAGCTCCCCTCCAGGGGGAGTTTTGGGTTCGATGGAAGCTTTCTTT
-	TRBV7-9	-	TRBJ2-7	CASSAGTYYEQYF	TGTGCCAGCAGCGCCGGGACATACTACGAGCAGTACTTC
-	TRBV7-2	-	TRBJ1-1	CASSPRNREAFF	TGTGCCAGCAGCCCCAGGAACCGTGAAGCTTTCTTT
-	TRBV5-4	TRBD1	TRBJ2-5	CASSLGDRRGQETQYF	TGTGCCAGCAGCTTGGGGGACAGGAGGGGCCAAGAGACCCAGTACTTC
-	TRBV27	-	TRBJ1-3	CASSLSRLPGNTIYF	TGTGCCAGCAGTTTATCGAGGTTGCCGGGAAACACCATATATTTT
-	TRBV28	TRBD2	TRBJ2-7	CASSVDGGRAYEQYF	TGTGCCAGCAGCGTAGACGGCGGGAGAGCCTACGAGCAGTACTTC
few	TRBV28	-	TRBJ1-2	CASSLLTNYGYTF	TGTGCCAGCAGCCTCCTTACTAACTATGGCTACACCTTC
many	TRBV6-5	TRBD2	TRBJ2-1	CASSHSGGAHNEQFF	TGTGCCAGCAGTCATAGCGGGGGGGCCCATAATGAGCAGTTCTTC
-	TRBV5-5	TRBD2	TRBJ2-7	CASSLKVGRDEQYF	TGTGCCAGCAGCTTGAAGGTGGGGAGGGACGAGCAGTACTTC
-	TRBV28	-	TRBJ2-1	CASGTGGSPYNEQFF	TGTGCCAGCGGAACGGGGGGCAGTCCCTACAATGAGCAGTTCTTC
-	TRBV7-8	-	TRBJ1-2	CASSLGGMANYGYTF	TGTGCCAGCAGCTTAGGAGGGATGGCTAACTATGGCTACACCTTC
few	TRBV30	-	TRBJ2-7	CAWSKDSSYEQYF	TGTGCCTGGAGTAAAGATAGCTCCTACGAGCAGTACTTC
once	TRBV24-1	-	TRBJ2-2	CATSAFMENGELFF	TGTGCCACCAGTGCCTTCATGGAGAACGGGGAGCTGTTTTTT
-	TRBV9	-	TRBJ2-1	CASSVDTYNEQFF	TGTGCCAGCAGCGTGGACACGTACAATGAGCAGTTCTTC
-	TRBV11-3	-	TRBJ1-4	CASSSHSTTNEKLFF	TGTGCCAGCAGCTCGCACAGCACAACTAATGAAAAACTGTTTTTT
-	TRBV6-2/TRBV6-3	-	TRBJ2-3	CASSSGLVEDTQYF	TGTGCCAGCAGTTCAGGGTTAGTCGAAGATACGCAGTATTTT
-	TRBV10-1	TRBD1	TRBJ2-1	CASSFINHRDRGHNEQFF	TGCGCCAGCAGTTTCATAAATCACCGGGACAGGGGCCACAATGAGCAGTTCTTC
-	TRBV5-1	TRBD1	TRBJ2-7	CASSQNRGRGTYEQYF	TGCGCCAGCAGCCAAAACAGGGGGCGCGGGACCTACGAGCAGTACTTC
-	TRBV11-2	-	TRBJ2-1	CASSFSYNEQFF	TGTGCCAGCAGCTTTTCTTATAATGAGCAGTTCTTC
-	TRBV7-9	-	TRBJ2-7	CASRLPYGPDEQYF	TGTGCCAGCAGACTGCCCTACGGTCCTGACGAGCAGTACTTC
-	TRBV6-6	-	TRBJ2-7	CASRLWAGSSYEQYF	TGTGCCAGCAGACTCTGGGCCGGTTCTTCCTACGAGCAGTACTTC
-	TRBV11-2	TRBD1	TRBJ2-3	CASSPRQGYTDTQYF	TGTGCCAGCAGCCCAAGACAGGGCTACACAGATACGCAGTATTTT
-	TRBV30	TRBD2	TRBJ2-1	CAWSAFLAEYNEQFF	TGTGCCTGGAGTGCTTTTCTAGCGGAGTACAATGAGCAGTTCTTC
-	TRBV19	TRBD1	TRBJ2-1	CASSLPQGSSYNEQFF	TGTGCCAGTAGTCTACCACAGGGGAGCTCCTACAATGAGCAGTTCTTC
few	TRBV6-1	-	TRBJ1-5	CASSDPGRGLSNQPQHF	TGTGCCAGCAGTGATCCCGGGCGGGGGCTGAGCAATCAGCCCCAGCATTTT
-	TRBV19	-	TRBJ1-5	CASSMGVRTGFQPQHF	TGTGCCAGTAGTATGGGTGTCAGAACAGGGTTTCAGCCCCAGCATTTT
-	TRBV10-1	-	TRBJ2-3	CASSESGHTSTDTQYF	TGCGCCAGCAGTGAGTCGGGACACACTAGCACAGATACGCAGTATTTT